This T cell receptor (beta chain) was identified in a study of T cell clonality in common variable immunodeficiency. Libraries were prepared by immunoSEQ multiplex PCR; TCRdb keeps only in-frame clonotypes and omits some of them. The repertoire consists of approximately 60,000 clones, none detected only once. This clone was detected ten times or more. The sequence derives from a person between 18 and 75 years old in good health. Sequenced material: peripheral blood mononuclear cells.

The CDR3 sequence is CASSEHRDSPLHF. The part of the CDR3 DNA that was read is TGTGCCAGCAGTGAACACAGGGATTCACCC. V usage is TRBV6-1 and J usage is TRBJ1-6; possible D gene TRBD1, 6 bases. The read gets to within 3 residues of the CDR3 end, and the germline J gene fills in the rest. This CDR3 contains 13 residues. Trimming removed 2 bases from V and 8 bases from J, with 7 bases in between. From germline, CDR1 is MNHNS and CDR2 SASEGT.